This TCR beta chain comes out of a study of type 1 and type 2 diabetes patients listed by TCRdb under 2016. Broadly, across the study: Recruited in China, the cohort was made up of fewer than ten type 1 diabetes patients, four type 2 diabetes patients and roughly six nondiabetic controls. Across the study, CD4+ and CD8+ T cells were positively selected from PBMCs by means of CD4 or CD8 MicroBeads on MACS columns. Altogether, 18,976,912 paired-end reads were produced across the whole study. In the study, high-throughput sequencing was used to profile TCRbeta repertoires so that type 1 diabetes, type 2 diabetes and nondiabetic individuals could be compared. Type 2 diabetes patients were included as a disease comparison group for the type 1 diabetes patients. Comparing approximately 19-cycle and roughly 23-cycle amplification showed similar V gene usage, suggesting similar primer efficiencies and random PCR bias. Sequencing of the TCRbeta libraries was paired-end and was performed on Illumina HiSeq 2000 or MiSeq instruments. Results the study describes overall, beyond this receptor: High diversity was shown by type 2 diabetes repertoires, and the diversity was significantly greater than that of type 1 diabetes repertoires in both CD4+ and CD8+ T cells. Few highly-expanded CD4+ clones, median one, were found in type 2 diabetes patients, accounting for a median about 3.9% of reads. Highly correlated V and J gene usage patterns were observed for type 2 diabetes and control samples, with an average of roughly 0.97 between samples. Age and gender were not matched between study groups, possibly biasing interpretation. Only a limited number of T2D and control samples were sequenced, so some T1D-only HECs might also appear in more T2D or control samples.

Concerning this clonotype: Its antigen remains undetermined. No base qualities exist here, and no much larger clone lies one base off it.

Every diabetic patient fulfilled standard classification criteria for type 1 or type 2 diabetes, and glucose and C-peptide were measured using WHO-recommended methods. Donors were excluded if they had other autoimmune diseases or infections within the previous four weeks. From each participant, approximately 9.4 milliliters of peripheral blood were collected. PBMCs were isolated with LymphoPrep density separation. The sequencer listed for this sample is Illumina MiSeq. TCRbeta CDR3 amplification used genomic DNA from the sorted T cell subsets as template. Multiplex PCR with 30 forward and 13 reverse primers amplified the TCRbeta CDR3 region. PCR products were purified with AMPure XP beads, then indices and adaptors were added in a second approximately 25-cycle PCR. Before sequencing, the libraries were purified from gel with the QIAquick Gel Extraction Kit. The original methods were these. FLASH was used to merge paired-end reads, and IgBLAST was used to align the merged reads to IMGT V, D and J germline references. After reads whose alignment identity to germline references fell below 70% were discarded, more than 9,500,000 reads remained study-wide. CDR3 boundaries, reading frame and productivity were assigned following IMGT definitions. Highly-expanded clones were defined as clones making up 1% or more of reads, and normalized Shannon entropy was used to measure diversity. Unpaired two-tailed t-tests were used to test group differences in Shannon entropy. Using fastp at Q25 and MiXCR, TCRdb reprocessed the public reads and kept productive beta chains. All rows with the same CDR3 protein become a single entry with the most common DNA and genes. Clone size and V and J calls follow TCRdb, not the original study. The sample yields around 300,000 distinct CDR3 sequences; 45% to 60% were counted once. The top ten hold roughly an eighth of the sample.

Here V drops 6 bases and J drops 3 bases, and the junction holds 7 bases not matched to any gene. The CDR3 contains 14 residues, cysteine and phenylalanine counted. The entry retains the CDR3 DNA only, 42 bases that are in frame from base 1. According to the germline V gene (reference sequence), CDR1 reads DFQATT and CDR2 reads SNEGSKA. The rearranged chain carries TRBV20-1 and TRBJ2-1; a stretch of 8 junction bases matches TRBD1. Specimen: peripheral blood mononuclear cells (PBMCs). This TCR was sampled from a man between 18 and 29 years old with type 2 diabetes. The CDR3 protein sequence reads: CSAPSGGFYNEQFF. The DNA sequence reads TGCAGTGCGCCTTCAGGGGGCTTCTACAATGAGCAGTTCTTC.